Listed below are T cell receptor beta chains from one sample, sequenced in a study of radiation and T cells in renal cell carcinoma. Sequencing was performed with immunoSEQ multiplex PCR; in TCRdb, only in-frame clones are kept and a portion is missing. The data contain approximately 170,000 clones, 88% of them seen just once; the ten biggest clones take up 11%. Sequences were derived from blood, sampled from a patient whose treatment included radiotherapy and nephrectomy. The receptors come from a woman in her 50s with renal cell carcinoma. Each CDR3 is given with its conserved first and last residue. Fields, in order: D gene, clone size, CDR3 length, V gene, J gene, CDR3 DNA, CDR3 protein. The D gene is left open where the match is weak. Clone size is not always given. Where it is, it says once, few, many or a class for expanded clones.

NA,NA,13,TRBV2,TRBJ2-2,TGTGCCATATGGGCACCGAAAACCGGGGAGCTGTTTTTT,CAIWAPKTGELFF
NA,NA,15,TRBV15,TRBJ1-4,TGTGCCACCAGCAGAGGGGTGGGGGGGTATGAAAAACTGTTTTTT,CATSRGVGGYEKLFF
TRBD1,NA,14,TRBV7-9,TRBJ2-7,TGTGCCAGCAGCTTAGCGGGACAGAGCTACGAGCAGTACTTC,CASSLAGQSYEQYF
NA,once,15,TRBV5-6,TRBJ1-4,TGTGCCAGCAGCTTGGGTAGTTTGGACTTTGAAAAACTGTTTTTT,CASSLGSLDFEKLFF
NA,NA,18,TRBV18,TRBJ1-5,TGTGCCAGCTCACCCTTCGATCTGGGAGGTATAAGCAATCAGCCCCAGCATTTT,CASSPFDLGGISNQPQHF
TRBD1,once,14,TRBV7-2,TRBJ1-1,TGTGCCAGCAGCTTAGGCCCAGGACAGGATGAAGCTTTCTTT,CASSLGPGQDEAFF
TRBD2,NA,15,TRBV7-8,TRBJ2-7,TGTGCCAGCACCGACAGACTAGCGGGGGCAGGCGAGCAGTACTTC,CASTDRLAGAGEQYF
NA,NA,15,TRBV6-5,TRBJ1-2,TGTGCCAGCAGTCAGACGCAGGGGTCAGGCTATGGCTACACCTTC,CASSQTQGSGYGYTF
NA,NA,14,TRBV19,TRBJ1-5,TGTGCCAGTAGTATGTTCCTTAGCAATCAGCCCCAGCATTTT,CASSMFLSNQPQHF
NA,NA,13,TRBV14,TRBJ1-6,TGTGCCAGCAGCCAAGTGAAGGATTCACCCCTCCACTTT,CASSQVKDSPLHF
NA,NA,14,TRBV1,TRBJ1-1,TGCACCAGCAGCCAAAGAACAGGGGACACTGAAGCTTTCTTT,CTSSQRTGDTEAFF
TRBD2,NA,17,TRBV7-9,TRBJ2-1,TGTGCCAGCAGCTTAGGGAGCTTGCGGGGGGCTCTTAATGAGCAGTTCTTC,CASSLGSLRGALNEQFF
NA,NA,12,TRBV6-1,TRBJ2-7,TGTGCCAGCAGTGATGTAGGCTACGAGCAGTACTTC,CASSDVGYEQYF
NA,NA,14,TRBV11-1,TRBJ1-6,TGTGCCAGCAGCTACTCTGCGGGACGATCACCCCTCCACTTT,CASSYSAGRSPLHF
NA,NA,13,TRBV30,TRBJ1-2,TGTGCCTGGAGTGCGTTCGGAGGCTATGGCTACACCTTC,CAWSAFGGYGYTF
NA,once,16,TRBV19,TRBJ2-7,TGTGCCAGTACCTCCACAACAGGGAGAGTATCCTACGAGCAGTACTTC,CASTSTTGRVSYEQYF
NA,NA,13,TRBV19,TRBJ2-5,TGTGCCAGTAGTCAGACAGAGCAAGAGACCCAGTACTTC,CASSQTEQETQYF
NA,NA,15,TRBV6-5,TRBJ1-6,TGTGCCAGCAGGCCGAGGGGAATCTCGTATTCACCCCTCCACTTT,CASRPRGISYSPLHF
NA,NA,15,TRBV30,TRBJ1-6,TGTGCCTGGAGTCGTGCAGGTTTATATTATTCACCCCTCCACTTT,CAWSRAGLYYSPLHF
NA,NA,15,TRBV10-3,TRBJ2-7,TGTGCCATCAGTGACAACCCTGCGACCGGGTACGAGCAGTACTTC,CAISDNPATGYEQYF
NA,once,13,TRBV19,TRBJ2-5,TGTGCCAGTAGTCCCGACATATTTGAGACCCAGTACTTC,CASSPDIFETQYF
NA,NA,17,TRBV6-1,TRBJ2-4,TGTGCCAGCAGTGAGACAAGGGAAATACTAGCCAAAAACATTCAGTACTTC,CASSETREILAKNIQYF
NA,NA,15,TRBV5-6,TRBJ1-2,TGTGCCAGCAGCTTGGGGGCAGTGGCTAACTATGGCTACACCTTC,CASSLGAVANYGYTF
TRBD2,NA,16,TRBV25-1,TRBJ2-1,TGTGCCAGCAGTGGGGCTAGCGGGTCCTCCTACAATGAGCAGTTCTTC,CASSGASGSSYNEQFF
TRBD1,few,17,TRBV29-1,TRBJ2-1,TGCAGCGTTGTCCCGATGGGGACAGCCATTTTCTACAATGAGCAGTTCTTC,CSVVPMGTAIFYNEQFF
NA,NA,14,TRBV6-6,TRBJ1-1,TGTGCCAGCAACCTAGGGGCGTCAGGGAGTGGAGCTTTCTTT,CASNLGASGSGAFF